This is a list of T cell receptor beta chains from one sample in a study of cytomegalovirus exposure and HLA in healthy donors. Here immunoSEQ multiplex PCR was the method, and the copy in TCRdb shows in-frame clones only, minus some. The specimen's table records around 150,000 clones. The sample was PBMCs. These receptors were collected from a woman aged 55 to 70 in good health and CMV-seronegative. Both conserved end residues are part of each CDR3. D genes are given only for firm matches.

d_gene	v_gene	j_gene	CDR3aa	CDR3nt
TRBD2	TRBV5-1	TRBJ2-1	CASSSSGGAGNEQFF	TGCGCCAGCAGCTCCAGCGGGGGGGCCGGGAATGAGCAGTTCTTC
TRBD2	TRBV7-9	TRBJ2-5	CASSLAGGQETQYF	TGTGCCAGCAGCTTAGCCGGGGGGCAAGAGACCCAGTACTTC
TRBD2	TRBV5-8	TRBJ2-7	CASPTSGYYEQYF	TGTGCCAGCCCGACTAGCGGATACTACGAGCAGTACTTC
-	TRBV7-8	TRBJ1-2	CASSLEQPYGYTF	TGTGCCAGCAGCTTAGAACAGCCATATGGCTACACCTTC
-	TRBV4-1	TRBJ2-1	CASSQSGVGVWDEQFF	TGCGCCAGCAGCCAATCAGGCGTCGGGGTTTGGGATGAGCAGTTCTTC
-	TRBV7-2	TRBJ1-2	CASSLAGQGNYGYTF	TGTGCCAGCAGCTTAGCGGGGCAGGGTAACTATGGCTACACCTTC
TRBD1	TRBV7-9	TRBJ2-1	CASSHRIQGDDEQFF	TGTGCCAGCAGCCACCGGATCCAGGGGGATGATGAGCAGTTCTTC
-	TRBV5-4	TRBJ1-3	CASSFGGAYSGNTIYF	TGTGCCAGCAGCTTTGGCGGGGCCTACTCTGGAAACACCATATATTTT
TRBD1	TRBV7-2	TRBJ2-7	CASSPGGTGRSYEQYF	TGTGCCAGCAGCCCTGGGGGGACAGGGCGGTCCTACGAGCAGTACTTC
-	TRBV18	TRBJ1-2	CASSPILTGYYGYTF	TGTGCCAGCTCACCGATCTTAACGGGGTACTATGGCTACACCTTC
-	TRBV5-4	TRBJ2-2	CASSLAPEEQGWTGELFF	TGTGCCAGCAGCTTGGCCCCAGAAGAGCAGGGATGGACCGGGGAGCTGTTTTTT
-	TRBV6-1	TRBJ1-4	CASSEWAGARKGEKLFF	TGTGCCAGCAGTGAGTGGGCAGGGGCAAGGAAAGGGGAAAAACTGTTTTTT
-	TRBV9	TRBJ1-5	CASSAPGQPQHF	TGTGCCAGCAGCGCCCCGGGTCAGCCCCAGCATTTT
TRBD1	TRBV5-1	TRBJ1-2	CASSPTGGGGGYTF	TGCGCCAGCAGCCCTACAGGGGGCGGTGGAGGCTACACCTTC
-	TRBV12-5	TRBJ2-7	CASGYAGLYYEQYF	TGTGCTAGTGGTTACGCGGGACTGTACTACGAGCAGTACTTC
-	TRBV19	TRBJ2-3	CASSQGLAADTQYF	TGTGCCAGTAGCCAAGGGCTAGCTGCAGATACGCAGTATTTT
TRBD1	TRBV7-8	TRBJ1-5	CASSVTGVQPQHF	TGTGCCAGCAGCGTAACAGGGGTACAGCCCCAGCATTTT